This record looks at one T cell receptor beta chain sequence and its context. Its matching antigen is unknown. The data originate from a study of pediatric ulcerative colitis. Study findings and constraints: Two rectal CDR3 clonotypes occurred in all ulcerative colitis patients.

One to two pinch biopsies were taken from the rectum during colonoscopy. Using immunoSEQ multiplex PCR, the repertoire was profiled, and TCRdb retains in-frame clones only, with some absent. The sample has approximately 17,000 clones, approximately 80% seen once. The CDR3 is 12 amino acids. Trimming took 0 bases from V and 7 from J, leaving 4 bases between them. Germline V gene lookup returns CDR1 SGHAT and CDR2 FQNNGV. The V gene is TRBV11-2, the J gene TRBJ1-5; D is ambiguous. The source of this sequence is a boy aged 10-17 years who was a control in a study of pediatric ulcerative colitis. The sample taken for sequencing was gut tissue. CDR3 bases: TGTGCCAGCAGCTTAGAGGGACAGCCCCAGCATTTT. This codes for CASSLEGQPQHF.